These 26 T cell receptor beta chains came from one sample sequenced in a study of regulatory and conventional T cells in RAG deficiency. Sequencing was performed with immunoSEQ multiplex PCR; in TCRdb, only in-frame clones are kept and a portion is missing. The sample shows some 21,000 clones, 90% to 95% of them seen only once. Genomic DNA came from blood conventional CD4+ T cells gated CD25-low CD127-high. The sample was also reused in another study, on regulatory T cells. From that study: Amplification used 52 TRBV primers and 13 TRBJ primers.

The sample taken for sequencing was CD4+ T cells sorted from blood. These receptors were obtained from a human donor in good health.

The V and J genes are TRBV6-1 and TRBJ1-1; D remains ambiguous. Germline V lookup: CDR1 MNHNS, CDR2 SASEGT. This CDR3 spans 16 amino acids. V dropped 0 bases and J dropped 0 bases, with 11 bases sitting between them. CDR3 DNA: TGTGCCAGCAGTGAAGCAGGGCAGACCTTGAACACTGAAGCTTTCTTT. It codes for CASSEAGQTLNTEAFF.

V and J are TRBV23-1 and TRBJ2-5, with 9 bases matching TRBD1. TRBV23-1 is an open reading frame whose function is uncertain. V lost 0 bases and J lost 5; bases outside the gene matches: 1. This CDR3 has 14 amino acids. CDR3 protein: CASSQSDRGETQYF. The CDR3 DNA sequence: TGCGCCAGCAGTCAATCGGACAGGGGTGAGACCCAGTACTTC.

The chain is built from TRBV25-1 and TRBJ1-5; D unresolved. Germline CDR1 MGHDK, CDR2 SYGVNS. The CDR3 loop spans 17 amino acids. With 5 bases removed from V and 0 bases from J, the gap between germline ends came to 17 bases. The CDR3 is CASSRPSADDSNQPQHF. In DNA form, the CDR3 reads TGTGCCAGCAGTCGACCCAGCGCCGACGATAGCAATCAGCCCCAGCATTTT. The full variable domain, rest sourced from reference TRBV25-1 and TRBJ1-5, is EADIYQTPRYLVIGTGKKITLECSQTMGHDKMYWYQQDPGMELHLIHYSYGVNSTEKGDLSSESTVSRIRTEHFPLTLESARPSHTSQYLCASSRPSADDSNQPQHFGDGTRLSIL.

The chain carries TRBV27 and TRBJ2-7, with D unresolved. V lost 2 bases and J 3 bases, leaving 2 bases between the germline ends. The CDR3 has 11 amino acids. Germline loops: CDR1 MNHEY, CDR2 SMNVEV (reference sequence). As DNA, the CDR3 is TGTGCCAGCAGTTTAGGCTACGAGCAGTACTTC. Protein: CASSLGYEQYF.

This chain connects TRBV18 to TRBJ1-2; D might be TRBD1 (5 bases). The CDR3 runs 14 residues. The V gene lost 3 bases and the J gene lost 8 bases, with 16 bases spanning the gap. Germline loops: CDR1 KGHSH, CDR2 LQKENI. CDR3 sequence reads: CASSPSGTGWGYTF. In DNA, the CDR3 is TGTGCCAGCTCACCTTCCGGGACGGGATGGGGCTACACCTTC.

This clone showed up just once. Here the CDR3 DNA reads TGTGCCAGCGGGTCTAACTATGGCTACACCTTC. It codes for CASGSNYGYTF. This rearrangement joins TRBV27 to TRBJ1-2, with D hard to call. Trimming took 8 bases from V and 0 from J, leaving 4 bases between them. This CDR3 has 11 amino acids. Germline V CDR1 and CDR2: MNHEY, SMNVEV (reference sequence).

This chain uses TRBV7-9 with TRBJ2-5, with D tentatively TRBD1 or TRBD2 (6 bases each). Germline V gene lookup returns CDR1 SEHNR and CDR2 FQNEAQ (reference sequence). CDR3 size: 13 residues. V lost 4 bases to trimming and J lost 5 bases, with 11 bases between them. CDR3 sequence reads: CASSWGAAETQYF. For the CDR3, the DNA is TGTGCCAGCAGCTGGGGGGCAGCCGAGACCCAGTACTTC. Full variable domain (outside the CDR3, taken from reference TRBV7-9 and TRBJ2-5): DTGVSQNPRHKITKRGQNVTFRCDPISEHNRLYWYRQTLGQGPEFLTYFQNEAQLEKSRLLSDRFSAERPKGSFSTLEIQRTEQGDSAMYLCASSWGAAETQYFGPGTRLLVL.

The gene calls are TRBV19 and TRBJ2-5; D remains unclear. This CDR3 contains 13 residues. The V and J ends lost 4 bases and 2 bases respectively, with 8 bases between them. Germline V gene lookup returns CDR1 LNHDA and CDR2 SQIVND (reference sequence). The CDR3 loop reads CASSNNKQETQYF. DNA for the CDR3: TGTGCCAGTAGTAACAACAAGCAAGAGACCCAGTACTTC.

The chain combines TRBV30 with TRBJ2-3; D gene ambiguous. This CDR3 contains 13 residues. Germline assignment: CDR1 GTSNPN and CDR2 SVGIG (reference sequence). With 2 bases removed from V and 2 bases from J, the gap between germline ends came to 8 bases. CDR3 in amino acids: CAWSLGPTDTQYF. The CDR3 DNA follows: TGTGCCTGGAGTCTAGGGCCCACAGATACGCAGTATTTT.

The CDR3 region is CASSLRSSGGAAEQFF. The CDR3 nucleotides read TGCGCCAGCAGCTTGCGGTCCAGCGGGGGGGCCGCTGAGCAGTTCTTC. The chain carries TRBV5-1 and TRBJ2-1; TRBD2 matches 10 bases. This CDR3 region has 16 residues. Looked up from germline, CDR1 is SGHRS and CDR2 is YFSETQ. After removal of 1 base from V and 9 bases from J, the junction contained 10 bases not matched to a gene.

The chain links TRBV6-6 to TRBJ1-2, with D perhaps matching TRBD1 (5 bases). This CDR3 comprises 13 residues. Germline CDR1 and CDR2: MNHNY and SVGAGI (reference sequence). V lost 6 bases to trimming and J lost 4 bases, with 12 bases between them. The chain's CDR3 is CASREGRSYGYTF. CDR3 in DNA: TGTGCCAGCAGAGAGGGACGAAGCTATGGCTACACCTTC.

This chain connects TRBV18 to TRBJ2-1; TRBD1 matches 10 bases. The V gene end was trimmed by 6 bases and the J gene end by 2 bases; junction bases not matched to a gene: 4. Looked up from germline, CDR1 is KGHSH and CDR2 is LQKENI. The CDR3 covers 15 residues. The CDR3 nucleotides read TGTGCCAGCTCTCCAGGACAGGGGGCCTACAATGAGCAGTTCTTC. Protein sequence: CASSPGQGAYNEQFF.

The chain is built from TRBV5-1 and TRBJ2-1; 8 positions agree with TRBD1. The CDR3 extends over 15 amino acids. After removal of 0 bases from V and 7 bases from J, the junction contained 6 bases not matched to a gene. Germline CDR1 SGHRS, CDR2 YFSETQ. The CDR3 sequence is CASSLGTGSSNEQFF. The DNA of the CDR3 is TGCGCCAGCAGCTTGGGGACAGGGTCTTCGAATGAGCAGTTCTTC.

This clone has a handful of counts. V gene TRBV9 combines with J gene TRBJ2-1, with 8 bases aligning to TRBD1. The germline V gene encodes CDR1 SGDLS and CDR2 YYNGEE. The junction had 4 bases not matched to a gene; V was cut back by 3 bases and J by 8 bases. The CDR3 loop spans 13 amino acids. CDR3 bases: TGTGCCAGCAGCGCCAGGGGGCGGGATGAGCAGTTCTTC. This encodes CASSARGRDEQFF.

The V and J genes are TRBV5-1 and TRBJ2-1; 9 nucleotides match TRBD2. The V segment lost 3 bases and the J segment 8 bases; nucleotides outside the gene matches: 6. CDR1 and CDR2 from the germline V gene are SGHRS and YFSETQ. The CDR3 has 14 residues. The CDR3 region is CASSYGGGADEQFF. The CDR3 DNA reads TGCGCCAGCAGCTATGGCGGGGGGGCGGATGAGCAGTTCTTC.

V is TRBV29-1 and J is TRBJ1-1, with unresolved D. The CDR3 covers 12 residues. CDR1 is SQVTM, CDR2 ANQGSEA, per germline. V lost 3 bases to trimming and J lost 1 base, with 6 bases between them. The CDR3 coding sequence is TGCAGCGTTGAGTACGGGAACACTGAAGCTTTCTTT. Amino acid sequence: CSVEYGNTEAFF.

The CDR3 bases are TGTGCCAGCAGTAAGGGAGACACCGGGGAGCTGTTTTTT. Translated, it gives CASSKGDTGELFF. The chain couples TRBV27 to TRBJ2-2; D might be TRBD2 (5 bases). This CDR3 contains 13 residues. The V end was cut by 5 bases, the J end by 3 bases, with 7 bases between. Germline lookup yields CDR1 MNHEY and CDR2 SMNVEV (reference sequence).

The genes are TRBV15 and TRBJ1-4, with no clear D. Germline values: CDR1 LNHNV, CDR2 YYDKDF (reference sequence). The CDR3 runs 13 residues. The germline V and J ends were trimmed by 8 bases and 2 bases, with 9 bases remaining between them. CDR3 region: CATGRNTNEKLFF. CDR3 bases: TGTGCCACCGGAAGAAATACTAATGAAAAACTGTTTTTT.

The table lists this clone with a count of one. The J gene is TRBJ1-3, the V gene TRBV27; D is unclear. Trimming left V 6 bases short and J 2 bases short, with 11 bases between. The germline CDR1 and CDR2 sequences are MNHEY and SMNVEV (reference sequence). The CDR3 is made up of 14 amino acids. In DNA, the CDR3 is TGTGCCAGCAGGCCGCTTGGGGCTGGAAACACCATATATTTT. It codes for CASRPLGAGNTIYF.

The J gene is TRBJ2-2, the V gene TRBV6-5; D not resolved. Germline V CDR1 and CDR2: MNHEY, SVGAGI. This CDR3 contains 15 residues. V lost 7 bases and J 5 bases, leaving 17 bases between the germline ends. The CDR3 nucleotides read TGTGCCAGCAACCTACCTACCCCGAGGACCGGGGAGCTGTTTTTT. Its translation: CASNLPTPRTGELFF.

The chain combines TRBV6-4 with TRBJ2-3; TRBD2 matches at 13 bases. The V segment lost 5 bases and the J segment 2 bases; nucleotides outside the gene matches: 4. The CDR3 has 16 residues. Germline V lookup: CDR1 MRHNA, CDR2 SNTAGT. The CDR3 DNA follows: TGTGCCAGCAGTCGACTAGCGGGGGGTAACACAGATACGCAGTATTTT. As protein: CASSRLAGGNTDTQYF.

The chain couples TRBV18 to TRBJ2-2; TRBD2 matches 7 bases. The trim removed 5 bases at V and 3 bases at J, leaving 3 bases unmatched. CDR1 KGHSH and CDR2 LQKENI come from the germline V gene. The CDR3 contains 14 residues. The DNA for the CDR3 is TGTGCCAGCTCAACCGGACTAGACACCGGGGAGCTGTTTTTT. Translation: CASSTGLDTGELFF. Drawing the rest from reference TRBV18 and TRBJ2-2, the complete variable domain is NAGVMQNPRHLVRRRGQEARLRCSPMKGHSHVYWYRQLPEEGLKFMVYLQKENIIDESGMPKERFSAEFPKEGPSILRIQQVVRGDSAAYFCASSTGLDTGELFFGEGSRLTVL.

The rearrangement uses TRBV11-2 and TRBJ1-1; possible D gene TRBD1, 5 bases. Trimming pared 2 bases from V and 5 bases from J, leaving 18 bases between. This CDR3 spans 16 amino acids. Germline CDR1 is SGHAT and CDR2 is FQNNGV. CDR3 in DNA: TGTGCCAGCAGCTTACTCACCGGCAGGGTGATAACTGAAGCTTTCTTT. As protein: CASSLLTGRVITEAFF.

The chain has TRBV2 and TRBJ1-2; D is unclear. Trimming removed 5 bases from V and 8 bases from J, with 18 bases in between. The germline V gene encodes CDR1 SNHLY and CDR2 FYNNEI. The CDR3 length is 14 residues. CDR3 residues: CASSQDGGVGGYTF. Here the CDR3 DNA reads TGTGCCAGCAGTCAAGACGGAGGAGTGGGGGGCTACACCTTC.

The chain employs TRBV10-1 and TRBJ1-1, with D possibly being TRBD1 (6 bases). The ends were cut back, 0 bases at V and 6 bases at J, with 11 bases in the middle. The CDR3 runs 14 residues. Germline V gene lookup returns CDR1 WNHNN and CDR2 SYGVQD (reference sequence). CDR3 nucleotides: TGCGCCAGCAGTGAGTCGGGAAACAGGGCTGAAGCTTTCTTT. Translating it yields CASSESGNRAEAFF.

The table lists this clone with a count of one. This chain joins TRBV5-4 and TRBJ2-2; perhaps D is TRBD1 or TRBD2 (6 bases each). Germline assignment: CDR1 SGHNT and CDR2 YYREEE (reference sequence). Deletions cut 4 bases from V and 1 base from J, with 11 bases between. CDR3 length: 15 residues. CDR3 coding DNA: TGTGCCAGCAGCCCCAGGGGACTGAACACCGGGGAGCTGTTTTTT. Its translation: CASSPRGLNTGELFF.